Each of the 22 T cell receptor beta chains below was sequenced from the same sample in a study of blood T cell repertoires in COVID-19. The assay was immunoSEQ multiplex PCR, and TCRdb's table has in-frame clones only and misses some. There are 240,000 or so clones in the sample; roughly nine tenths occur only once, and 6.2% lies in the top ten. The material sequenced was peripheral blood. The receptors stem from a man aged 55 to 69 with acute or convalescent COVID-19.

The chain joins TRBV6-5 to TRBJ1-2; a weak D match, TRBD1 (5 bases). CDR1 is MNHEY, CDR2 SVGAGI, per germline. Trimming left V 6 bases short and J 7 bases short, with 12 bases between. The CDR3 has 12 amino acids. The CDR3 region has the DNA TGTGCCAGCAGATCCCAAGGGGCTGGCTACACCTTC. Protein product: CASRSQGAGYTF.

CDR3 residues: CASSLAGTSSNQPQHF. CDR3 DNA sequence: TGTGCCAGCAGCTTAGCGGGGACAAGTAGCAATCAGCCCCAGCATTTT. V usage is TRBV7-2 and J usage is TRBJ1-5; possibly TRBD1 for D (6 bases). V was clipped by 0 bases and J by 0 bases, with 9 bases between them. This CDR3 is built from 16 residues. CDR1 and CDR2 (germline): SGHTA, FQGNSA.

This clone was seen a handful of times. The rearrangement joins TRBV4-2 to TRBJ2-1; 7 nucleotides line up with TRBD2. Trimming at V came to 2 bases and at J to 0 bases, leaving 7 bases not matched to a gene. Germline CDR1 and CDR2: LGHNA and YNFKEQ. The CDR3 has 17 amino acids. The CDR3 region has the DNA TGTGCCAGCAGCCAATCCACTAGCGCCTCCTCCTACAATGAGCAGTTCTTC. Protein sequence: CASSQSTSASSYNEQFF.

The V gene is TRBV15, the J gene TRBJ1-4, with 8 positions matching TRBD1. V shed 6 bases, J shed 6 bases, and the junction held 6 bases outside the gene matches. The germline CDR1 and CDR2 sequences are LNHNV and YYDKDF (reference sequence). The CDR3 covers 14 residues. CDR3 residues: CATRNQGAHEKLFF. In DNA form, the CDR3 reads TGTGCCACCAGAAACCAGGGGGCCCATGAAAAACTGTTTTTT.

The J gene is TRBJ2-7, the V gene TRBV5-1; TRBD1 matches 9 bases. Germline V gene data show CDR1 as SGHRS and CDR2 as YFSETQ. Trimming removed 3 bases from V and 3 bases from J; junction bases left unmatched: 7. The CDR3 is made up of 15 amino acids. The CDR3 DNA is TGCGCCAGCAGCTCCTCGACGACAGGGGGCTACGAGCAGTACTTC. Encoded protein: CASSSSTTGGYEQYF.

This clone was recorded a few times. The genes are TRBV5-5 and TRBJ1-5; 8 bases are shared with TRBD1. The CDR3 runs 16 residues. Germline values: CDR1 SGHKS, CDR2 YYEKEE (reference sequence). The junction had 6 bases not matched to a gene; V was cut back by 2 bases and J by 2 bases. CDR3 coding DNA: TGTGCCAGCAGCTTACTACCGGGACAGGGCAATCAGCCCCAGCATTTT. Translating gives CASSLLPGQGNQPQHF.

The chain combines TRBV6-5 with TRBJ2-7; perhaps TRBD2 as D (6 bases). CDR1 and CDR2 (germline): MNHEY, SVGAGI. This CDR3 spans 14 amino acids. Trimming left V 8 bases short and J 3 bases short, with 17 bases between. CDR3 protein: CASAKAGTFYEQYF. CDR3 DNA sequence: TGTGCCAGCGCGAAGGCGGGAACTTTCTACGAGCAGTACTTC.

J is TRBJ2-7 and V is TRBV7-2; 7 nucleotides match TRBD2. Unmatched junction bases numbered 6, after V lost 3 bases and J lost 1 base. This CDR3 has 15 residues. In germline, CDR1 is SGHTA, CDR2 FQGNSA. CDR3 in amino acids: CASSLGGRHSYEQYF. In nucleotides, the CDR3 is TGTGCCAGCAGCTTGGGGGGGAGGCATTCCTACGAGCAGTACTTC.

The chain links TRBV3-1 (or the pseudogene TRBV3-2) to TRBJ2-7; weak D call: TRBD1 (6 bases). The V gene lost 3 bases and the J gene lost 3 bases, with 18 bases spanning the gap. Germline V gene lookup returns CDR1 LGHDT and CDR2 YNNKEL (reference sequence). This CDR3 spans 16 amino acids. The CDR3 nucleotides read TGTGCCAGCAGCCAGACGAACAGGGATTCGTACTACGAGCAGTACTTC. This translates into CASSQTNRDSYYEQYF.

This clone was counted once. V is TRBV5-6 and J is TRBJ1-2; TRBD1 agrees at 9 bases. Germline V CDR1 and CDR2: SGHDT, YYEEEE. CDR3 length equals 17 residues. V shed 3 bases, J shed 4 bases, and the junction held 13 bases outside the gene matches. This chain's CDR3 is CASSSPSTGTGLYGYTF. The CDR3 DNA reads as TGTGCCAGCAGCTCACCTTCCACCGGGACAGGGCTCTATGGCTACACCTTC.

The gene calls are TRBV12-3 or TRBV12-4 and TRBJ1-1; D call uncertain. CDR3 length: 13 residues. The V gene lost 3 bases and the J gene lost 1 base, with 6 bases spanning the gap. The CDR3 is CASSLAGNTEAFF. The CDR3 DNA reads TGTGCCAGCAGTTTGGCGGGGAACACTGAAGCTTTCTTT.

This chain uses TRBV28 with TRBJ2-2; TRBD1 agrees at 8 bases. V lost 7 bases to trimming and J lost 7 bases; unmatched junction nucleotides: 8. There are 14 residues in the CDR3. From germline, CDR1 is MDHEN and CDR2 SYDVKM. The CDR3 DNA follows: TGTGCCAGCACCCGGGACAGGCTTCGCGGGGAGCTGTTTTTT. Amino acid sequence: CASTRDRLRGELFF.

This clone came up once. The junction differs from germline at one of its ends, possibly a read error. This chain joins TRBV7-8 and TRBJ1-3; no definite D call. CDR3 length: 12 amino acids. The V gene's germline CDR1 is SGHVS and CDR2 FQNEAQ. Here the CDR3 DNA reads TGTGCCAGCAGCCCTTCTGTAAACACCATATATTTT. Its translation is CASSPSVNTIYF.

This rearrangement joins TRBV5-8 to TRBJ1-5; D uncertain. Looked up from germline, CDR1 is SGHTS and CDR2 is YDEGEE. V was trimmed by 4 bases and J by 9 bases, leaving 17 bases between them. This CDR3 has 14 amino acids. The CDR3 sequence is CASSAVDGERPQHF. CDR3 bases: TGTGCCAGCAGCGCGGTGGACGGGGAAAGGCCCCAGCATTTT.

The chain is built from TRBV28 and TRBJ2-7; possible D gene TRBD2, 5 bases. V gave up 7 bases and J gave up 4 bases, with 17 bases separating them. The length of the CDR3 is 14 residues. Germline assignment: CDR1 MDHEN and CDR2 SYDVKM. The CDR3, as DNA: TGTGCCAGCACTTGGACGGTTCGGGGATACGAGCAGTACTTC. Amino acids: CASTWTVRGYEQYF.

This clone was observed a handful of times. The CDR3, as DNA: TGCACCAGCAGCCCGGGGACAGTTAAGAACACTGAAGCTTTCTTT. This sequence encodes CTSSPGTVKNTEAFF. The V gene is TRBV1, the J gene TRBJ1-1; the table's D call, TRBD1, has no DNA check behind it. TRBV1 is labeled a pseudogene. This CDR3 contains 15 residues.

The chain recombines TRBV2 with TRBJ2-7; 10 positions match TRBD2. Germline-derived CDR1 and CDR2 are SNHLY and FYNNEI. V lost 2 bases to trimming and J lost 4 bases; unmatched junction nucleotides: 8. The CDR3 is 16 residues long. The CDR3 nucleotides read TGTGCCAGCAGTGAATCTAGGGCTAGCGGGAGTTACGAGCAGTACTTC. Translated: CASSESRASGSYEQYF.

V is TRBV19 and J is TRBJ2-1; 9 bases align to TRBD2. CDR1 and CDR2 (germline): LNHDA, SQIVND (reference sequence). The CDR3 spans 14 residues. Unmatched junction bases numbered 11, after V lost 8 bases and J lost 9 bases. CDR3 region: CASRRLAGPGEQFF. The CDR3 region has the DNA TGTGCCAGTCGGAGGCTAGCGGGACCTGGTGAGCAGTTCTTC. Full variable domain (rest looked up from reference TRBV19 and TRBJ2-1): DGGITQSPKYLFRKEGQNVTLSCEQNLNHDAMYWYRQDPGQGLRLIYYSQIVNDFQKGDIAEGYSVSREKKESFPLTVTSAQKNPTAFYLCASRRLAGPGEQFFGPGTRLTVL.

This chain joins TRBV7-3 and TRBJ2-3; maybe TRBD2 (6 bases). Trimming left V 3 bases short and J 9 bases short, with 13 bases between. The CDR3 runs 13 residues. Germline V gives CDR1 SGHTA, CDR2 FQGTGA. CDR3 bases: TGTGCCAGCAGCTTGCCGACTAGTGACACGCAGTATTTT. This sequence encodes CASSLPTSDTQYF.

The chain is built from TRBV30 and TRBJ1-6; 7 nucleotides line up with TRBD1. Per germline, CDR1 GTSNPN and CDR2 SVGIG (reference sequence). With 4 bases clipped from V and 7 bases from J, the junction kept 19 bases outside the gene matches. The CDR3 runs 18 residues. CDR3 DNA sequence: TGTGCCTGGAAAGGGGGCAGGGTGGGTGCCGTTCGGAATTCACCCCTCCACTTT. Protein product: CAWKGGRVGAVRNSPLHF.

The chain recombines TRBV4-2 with TRBJ2-1; D perhaps matches TRBD2 (5 bases). The CDR3 totals 16 residues. From germline, CDR1 is LGHNA and CDR2 YNFKEQ. Trimming removed 1 base from V and 2 bases from J, with 12 bases in between. The CDR3 DNA reads TGTGCCAGCAGCCAAGGTGGCGGGCGGACCTACAATGAGCAGTTCTTC. This codes for CASSQGGGRTYNEQFF.

The rearrangement joins TRBV19 to TRBJ1-5; D gene unclear. The CDR3 sequence is 12 residues long. Germline assignment: CDR1 LNHDA and CDR2 SQIVND (reference sequence). The ends were cut back, 7 bases at V and 4 bases at J, with 8 bases in the middle. The CDR3, as DNA: TGTGCCAGTACAGGCGGGAATCAGCCCCAGCATTTT. The encoded protein is CASTGGNQPQHF.